This passage covers 17 T cell receptor beta chains from one sample sequenced in a study of regulatory T cells in long-lasting Graves disease. Time point in this sample: newly diagnosed GD, antithyroid drugs for less than 3 months. RNA isolated from PBMCs was used to make the TCR library. CDR3-region Arm-PCR and iRepertoire HTBI primers produced the TCR beta libraries. TCRdb ran MiXCR on the multiplex PCR reads and lists one entry per CDR3 protein. The sample consists of 440,000 or so distinct CDR3 sequences, just under 15% of them appearing once. The same sample was also studied in work on T cells in Graves' hyperthyroidism and ophthalmopathy.

This specimen was peripheral blood mononuclear cells (PBMCs), taken at new diagnosis, from a patient treated with antithyroid drugs. The origin of the receptors is a woman under 40 with Graves disease.

This clonotype showed up just a few times. The chain uses TRBV6-4 and TRBJ2-2, with D perhaps matching TRBD1 (6 bases). The CDR3 runs to 15 residues. CDR1 is MRHNA, CDR2 SNTAGT, per germline. V shed 2 bases and J shed 0 bases, with 7 bases lying between them. Here the CDR3 reads CASSDGGANTGELFF. In DNA form, the CDR3 reads TGTGCCAGCAGTGACGGGGGCGCGAACACCGGGGAGCTGTTTTTT.

The chain is built from TRBV30 and TRBJ2-3; 10 nucleotides line up with TRBD2. Germline CDR1 GTSNPN, CDR2 SVGIG (reference sequence). V was clipped by 0 bases and J by 6 bases; unmatched bases: 12. The CDR3 spans 17 residues. The CDR3 protein is CAWSVELAGVEEDTQYF. In nucleotides, the CDR3 is TGTGCCTGGAGTGTAGAGCTAGCGGGAGTGGAGGAGGATACGCAGTATTTT.

The table lists this clonotype with many counts. V usage is TRBV28 and J usage is TRBJ1-2; D call uncertain. The V end was cut by 5 bases, the J end by 4 bases, with 8 bases between. The CDR3 spans 12 residues. CDR1 MDHEN and CDR2 SYDVKM come from the germline V gene. DNA of the CDR3: TGTGCCAGCAGTAGTTCTGCCTATGGCTACACCTTC. Protein product: CASSSSAYGYTF.

This clonotype was counted between two and nine times. The V gene is TRBV7-7, the J gene TRBJ2-6; the match to TRBD1 covers 7 bases. The CDR3 loop spans 15 amino acids. Germline CDR1 and CDR2: SSHAT and FNYEAQ (reference sequence). With 5 bases clipped from V and 2 bases from J, the junction kept 3 bases outside the gene matches. The CDR3 is CASSPGTAGANVLTF. Here the CDR3 DNA reads TGTGCCAGCAGCCCTGGGACAGCTGGGGCCAACGTCCTGACTTTC.

The sample holds a few counts of this clonotype. The genes are TRBV14 and TRBJ1-1; D is uncertain. The V end was cut by 1 base, the J end by 7 bases, with 10 bases between. There are 13 residues in the CDR3. Germline V CDR1 and CDR2: SGHDN, FVKESK. The CDR3 region is CASSQGYLIEAFF. In DNA form, the CDR3 reads TGTGCCAGCAGCCAAGGGTACCTTATTGAAGCTTTCTTT.

This clonotype was detected ten times or more. V and J are TRBV7-3 and TRBJ2-1, with 8 bases matching TRBD2. The germline CDR1 and CDR2 sequences are SGHTA and FQGTGA. Trimming at V came to 8 bases and at J to 4 bases, leaving 4 bases not matched to a gene. CDR3 length: 13 residues. CDR3 sequence reads: CASSGTSYNEQFF. The DNA for the CDR3 is TGTGCCAGCTCCGGGACTAGTTACAATGAGCAGTTCTTC.

On this clonotype itself: A much larger clonotype is one base distant, so this may be a read error. The chain carries TRBV3-1 and TRBJ2-3, with 7 bases aligning to TRBD2. The CDR3 length is 15 residues. Germline CDR1 and CDR2: LGHDT and YNNKEL (reference sequence). V was pared by 3 bases and J by 2 bases, with 5 bases of the junction left unmatched. The DNA for the CDR3 is TGTGCCAGCAGCCACGGCGGGAGCCTCACAGATACGCAGTATTTT. Its translation is CASSHGGSLTDTQYF.

This clonotype was recorded many times. The chain combines TRBV5-6 with TRBJ1-2; TRBD1 is a possible D gene (5 bases). Trimming pared 0 bases from V and 4 bases from J, leaving 13 bases between. This CDR3 has 15 residues. The germline gives CDR1 SGHDT, CDR2 YYEEEE. The CDR3 DNA follows: TGTGCCAGCAGCTTGGGTGCGTGGGGCGCCTATGGCTACACCTTC. This codes for CASSLGAWGAYGYTF.

This clonotype was seen a few times. J is TRBJ2-1 and V is TRBV10-1; possible D gene TRBD1, 6 bases. CDR1 is WNHNN, CDR2 SYGVQD, per germline (reference sequence). V lost 1 base to trimming and J lost 0 bases, with 10 bases between them. The CDR3 is 16 residues long. CDR3 amino acids: CASSEWGLSSYNEQFF. The CDR3 bases are TGCGCCAGCAGTGAGTGGGGGCTCAGCTCCTACAATGAGCAGTTCTTC.

This clonotype was detected ten times or more. J is TRBJ1-2 and V is TRBV30; TRBD1 is a possible D gene (6 bases). The germline V gene has CDR1 GTSNPN and CDR2 SVGIG (reference sequence). The CDR3 is made up of 12 amino acids. Trimming shortened V by 1 base and J by 6 bases, and 9 bases separated the two germline ends. For the CDR3, the DNA is TGTGCCTGGAGTGGACAGGATCATGGCTACACCTTC. Translated, it gives CAWSGQDHGYTF.

The rearrangement joins TRBV7-7 to TRBJ2-2; D might be TRBD2 (6 bases). V was cut by 5 bases and J by 4 bases, with 20 bases left in between. There are 17 residues in the CDR3. The germline gives CDR1 SSHAT, CDR2 FNYEAQ (reference sequence). CDR3 nucleotides: TGTGCCAGCAGCCCACAAGCGGGCACCATCGGCACCGGGGAGCTGTTTTTT. Amino acid sequence: CASSPQAGTIGTGELFF.

This clonotype has a single count. The chain combines TRBV6-1 with TRBJ1-1; TRBD1 agrees at 7 bases. The CDR3 totals 11 residues. The V gene's germline CDR1 is MNHNS and CDR2 SASEGT. The CDR3 sequence: CASGGWIEAFF. CDR3 nucleotide sequence: TGTGCTTCAGGGGGGTGGATTGAAGCTTTCTTT.

The chain joins TRBV5-1 to TRBJ2-7, with D hard to call. The germline V gene encodes CDR1 SGHRS and CDR2 YFSETQ. V lost 2 bases and J lost 0, with 12 bases in between. The CDR3 loop spans 15 amino acids. The CDR3 nucleotides read TGCGCCAGCAGCTTACAGACACCGATCTCCTACGAGCAGTACTTC. It specifies CASSLQTPISYEQYF.

There are many counts of this clonotype. The chain carries TRBV13 and TRBJ2-5; 10 positions match TRBD2. The CDR3 covers 16 residues. With 0 bases clipped from V and 4 bases from J, the junction kept 5 bases outside the gene matches. Germline V lookup: CDR1 PRHDT, CDR2 FYEKMQ (reference sequence). The CDR3, as DNA: TGTGCCAGCAGCTTAGGAGGATTAGCGGGAGGAGAGACCCAGTACTTC. This sequence encodes CASSLGGLAGGETQYF.

A few counts support this clonotype. The chain recombines TRBV5-1 with TRBJ2-1; TRBD2 aligns across 13 bases. CDR3 length equals 16 residues. Germline V gene lookup returns CDR1 SGHRS and CDR2 YFSETQ. The V segment lost 3 bases and the J segment 7 bases; nucleotides outside the gene matches: 7. The CDR3 nucleotides read TGCGCCAGCAGCTCTGGACTAGCGGGAGTGGATAATGAGCAGTTCTTC. It codes for CASSSGLAGVDNEQFF.

The chain employs TRBV5-8 and TRBJ2-2; 8 bases agree with TRBD1. V dropped 4 bases and J dropped 6; count of bases not matched to a gene: 11. CDR1 and CDR2 from the germline V gene are SGHTS and YDEGEE. The CDR3 has 16 amino acids. CDR3 sequence reads: CASSGRTGMGSGELFF. The CDR3 DNA is TGTGCCAGCAGCGGACGGACAGGGATGGGGTCCGGGGAGCTGTTTTTT.

About this clonotype: A much bigger clone sits one base away, suggesting this may be a read error. CDR3 nucleotide sequence: TGCAGTGCCAGCCTAGCGGGAGGGGGGAACAATGAGCAGTACTTC. As protein: CSASLAGGGNNEQYF. The genes are TRBV20-1 and TRBJ2-5, with 12 bases identical to TRBD2. Germline V gene sequence: CDR1 DFQATT, CDR2 SNEGSKA (reference sequence). Trimming cost V 6 bases and J 11 bases; bases outside gene matches: 16. This CDR3 region has 15 residues.